The 2 T cell receptor beta chains reported below all come from one sample, sequenced in a study of cytomegalovirus exposure and HLA in healthy donors. The PCR contained 60 Vbeta and 13 Jbeta primers. Profiling relied on immunoSEQ multiplex PCR, and the TCRdb table lists in-frame clones only, not all of them. The sample holds some 150,000 clones, about 75% seen once. The sequenced material came from PBMCs. The receptors stem from a middle-aged man in good health and CMV-seronegative.

V usage is TRBV5-1 and J usage is TRBJ1-3; no definite D call. The length of the CDR3 is 12 residues. The V and J ends lost 0 bases and 8 bases respectively, with 6 bases between them. CDR1 SGHRS and CDR2 YFSETQ come from the germline V gene. DNA for the CDR3: TGCGCCAGCAGCTTGGCCGGGGACACCATATATTTT. Residues: CASSLAGDTIYF.

This clone was found a few times. The genes are TRBV5-6 and TRBJ2-7; a weak D match, TRBD2 (6 bases). Trimming shortened V by 4 bases and J by 5 bases, and 16 bases separated the two germline ends. CDR1 and CDR2 from the germline V gene are SGHDT and YYEEEE. The CDR3 covers 14 residues. The DNA for the CDR3 is TGTGCCAGCAGCGCGGGACCCTCGAGGAACGAGCAGTACTTC. It specifies CASSAGPSRNEQYF.